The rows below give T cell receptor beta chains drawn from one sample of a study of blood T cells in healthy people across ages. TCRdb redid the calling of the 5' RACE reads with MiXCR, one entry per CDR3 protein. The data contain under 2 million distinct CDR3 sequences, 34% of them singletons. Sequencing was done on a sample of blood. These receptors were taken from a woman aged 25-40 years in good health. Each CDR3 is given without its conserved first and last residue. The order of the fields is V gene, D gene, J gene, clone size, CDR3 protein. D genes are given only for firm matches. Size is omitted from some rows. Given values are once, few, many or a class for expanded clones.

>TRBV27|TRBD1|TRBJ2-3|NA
ASSRDSGSWDTQY
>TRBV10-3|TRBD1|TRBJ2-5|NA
AVRKTGDQETQY
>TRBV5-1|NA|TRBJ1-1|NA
ASSLVGGLRPEAF
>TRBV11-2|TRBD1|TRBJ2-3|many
ASSLGISRQGRPDTQY
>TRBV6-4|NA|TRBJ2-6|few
ASSKEGPLGESGANVLT
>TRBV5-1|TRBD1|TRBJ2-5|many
ASSLDRGRETQY
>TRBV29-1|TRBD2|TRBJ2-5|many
SVALTSTKETQY
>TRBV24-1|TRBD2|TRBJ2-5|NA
ATSDRWASGKETQY
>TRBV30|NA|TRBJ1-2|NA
ALIGSGYT
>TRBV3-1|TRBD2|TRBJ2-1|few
ASSQDPGRDGEQF
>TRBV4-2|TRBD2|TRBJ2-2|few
ASSPLAGVGELF
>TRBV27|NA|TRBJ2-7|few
ASSLSSSGVHLGEQY
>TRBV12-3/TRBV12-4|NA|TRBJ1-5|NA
ASSLDGVQPQH
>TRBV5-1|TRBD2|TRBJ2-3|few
ASRLADFTDTQY
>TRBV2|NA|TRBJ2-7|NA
ASSTQREQY
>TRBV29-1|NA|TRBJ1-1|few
SVEERWTKNTEAF
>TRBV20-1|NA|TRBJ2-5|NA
SARDYRARGETQY
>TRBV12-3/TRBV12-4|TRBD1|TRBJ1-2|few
ASSKIGTGDYGYT
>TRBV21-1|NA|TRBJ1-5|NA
AIIHDRVRNQPQH
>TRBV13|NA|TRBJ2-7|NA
ASSLATGGIPYEQY
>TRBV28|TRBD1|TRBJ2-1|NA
ASSSLGTDPSAEQF
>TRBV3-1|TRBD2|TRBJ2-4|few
ASSQDTTAGLAKNIQY
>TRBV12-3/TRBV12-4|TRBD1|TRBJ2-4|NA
ASSFKVRLGQAKNIQY
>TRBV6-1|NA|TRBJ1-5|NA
ASSEAQAGRGNQPQH
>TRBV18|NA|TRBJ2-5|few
ASSPPTYPSETQY
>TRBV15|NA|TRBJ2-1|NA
ATSRPGGLASSYNEQF
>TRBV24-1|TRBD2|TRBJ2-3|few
ATSDYLAGVDTQY
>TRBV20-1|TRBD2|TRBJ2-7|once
SARDSPGGKQY
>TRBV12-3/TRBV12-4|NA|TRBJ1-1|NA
ASSKSGPNTEAF
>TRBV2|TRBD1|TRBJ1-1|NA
ASRLRTGTNTEAF
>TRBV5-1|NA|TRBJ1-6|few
ASSGTDRRGEPLH
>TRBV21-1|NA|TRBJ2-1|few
ASSSNGSPTYNEQF
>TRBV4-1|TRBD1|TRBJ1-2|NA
ASSQVNRTGGAYYGYT
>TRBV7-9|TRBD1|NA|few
ASRADRDSYEQY
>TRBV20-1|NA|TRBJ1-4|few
SARAGPNEKLF
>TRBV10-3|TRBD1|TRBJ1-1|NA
AISEGGRKSGTEAF
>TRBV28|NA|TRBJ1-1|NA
ASSSNRQDPNTEAF
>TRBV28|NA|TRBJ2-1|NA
ASGPTDNFYNEQF
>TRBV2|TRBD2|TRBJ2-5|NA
ASKSNSGGAETQY
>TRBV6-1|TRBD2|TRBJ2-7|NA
ASRRDTSGGSYEQY
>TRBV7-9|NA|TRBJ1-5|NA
ASSGDDSPNQPQH
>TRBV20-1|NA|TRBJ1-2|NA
SARDDSKLYGYT
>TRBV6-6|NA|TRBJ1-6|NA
ASSSQGGFTNSPLH
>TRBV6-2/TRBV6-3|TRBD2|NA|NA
ASSYVLAGTGETQY
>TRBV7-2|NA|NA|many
ASSSYGGEQY
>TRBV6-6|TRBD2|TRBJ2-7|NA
ASSGLAGESSYEQY
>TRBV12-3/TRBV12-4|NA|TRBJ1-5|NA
ASTIGGDQPQH
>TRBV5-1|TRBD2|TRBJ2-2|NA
ASSLGAGVVGELF
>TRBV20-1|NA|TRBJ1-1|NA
SAKYRGTEAF
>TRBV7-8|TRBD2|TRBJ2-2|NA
ASSSVLAGGPNTGELF
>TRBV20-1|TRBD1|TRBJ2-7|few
SAKRDRGFEQY
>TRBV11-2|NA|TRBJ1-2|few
ASSLSFDRRFDGYT
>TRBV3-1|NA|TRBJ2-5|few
ASSQGYGIQETQY
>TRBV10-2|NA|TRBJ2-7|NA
ASARLDEQY